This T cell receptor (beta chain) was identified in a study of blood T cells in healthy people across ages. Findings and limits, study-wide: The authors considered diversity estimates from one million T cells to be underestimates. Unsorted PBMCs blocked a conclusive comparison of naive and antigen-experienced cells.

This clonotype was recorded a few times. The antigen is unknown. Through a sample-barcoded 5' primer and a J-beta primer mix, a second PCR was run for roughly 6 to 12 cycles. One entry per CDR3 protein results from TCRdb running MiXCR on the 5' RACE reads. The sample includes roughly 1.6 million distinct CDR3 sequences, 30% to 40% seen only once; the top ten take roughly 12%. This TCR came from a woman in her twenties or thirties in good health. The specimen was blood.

The CDR3, as DNA: TGTGCCAGCAGCGTAGGTCGACTAGGAACTAACTATGGCTACACCTTC. Its translation is CASSVGRLGTNYGYTF. This chain joins TRBV9 and TRBJ1-2; the D is unclear. V lost 0 bases to trimming and J lost 0 bases, with 12 bases between them. This CDR3 spans 16 amino acids. CDR1 SGDLS and CDR2 YYNGEE come from the germline V gene. Full variable domain (rest looked up from reference TRBV9 and TRBJ1-2): DSGVTQTPKHLITATGQRVTLRCSPRSGDLSVYWYQQSLDQGLQFLIQYYNGEERAKGNILERFSAQQFPDLHSELNLSSLELGDSALYFCASSVGRLGTNYGYTFGSGTRLTVV.